This TCR beta chain was identified during a study of T-cell memory formation after mild COVID-19. Overall study findings and caveats: Pre-infection memory showed some responding clones, and this suggested that cross-reactive memory joined. CD4/CD8 balance held among clones contracting day 15 to 85, and later expanders leaned CD4+. Contracting CD4+ clones sat mainly in CM and EM; CD8+ in EMRA.

In its sample, this clonotype was seen a few times. What it recognizes is unknown. This CDR3 is built from 13 residues. The J segment lost 0 bases and the V segment lost 6 bases, leaving 4 bases of the junction unmatched. Germline-derived CDR1 and CDR2 are DFQATT and SNEGSKA (reference sequence). cDNA libraries for TCR alpha and TCR beta, carrying sample barcodes and UMIs, came from 5'RACE with constant-segment primers. TCRdb recomputed calls from the 5' RACE reads with MiXCR, one row per CDR3 protein. The profile shows tens of thousands of distinct CDR3 sequences, over 13% of them singletons. Sequencing was done on a sample of PBMCs or a T cell subset sorted from them (not recorded which). The receptor was derived from a man younger than 30 who had mild COVID-19 (a few samples of this study predate the infection). Cell type and time point are not known. The chain recombines TRBV20-1 with TRBJ2-5; 7 nucleotides line up with TRBD2. Here the CDR3 reads CSALAENQETQYF. CDR3 coding DNA: TGCAGTGCCCTAGCGGAAAACCAAGAGACCCAGTACTTC.